The T cell receptor beta chain under discussion was sequenced for a study of shared clonotypes between healthy human individuals. As for the study in general: Used for every donor were three CD4 naive, three CD4 memory, two CD8 naive and one CD8 memory plate.

The protocol was immunoSEQ multiplex PCR, while the TCRdb copy is restricted to in-frame clones and leaves out a portion. The repertoire consists of about 2 million clones, with roughly 95% occurring once and the leading ten covering around 1.1%. Study-wide results and limits: Estimated richness was generally greater in naive than memory subsets. About 4.5% of naive CD4 clonotypes were common to four donors.

Worth noting for this clone: The antigen is undetermined.

The CDR3 totals 14 residues. V was clipped by 5 bases and J by 3 bases, with 11 bases between them. The germline V gene has CDR1 MNHNS and CDR2 SASEGT. CD8 cells classed as naive were CD45RO-negative and positively selected for CCR7, excluding terminally differentiated effector memory CD45RA+ cells. The clonotype was recovered from a man younger than 30 in good health. The V and J genes are TRBV6-1 and TRBJ1-5; D is undetermined. Material for sequencing was naive CD8+ T cells sorted from blood. The CDR3 nucleotides read TGTGCCAGCAGTCCACGAGGTTTCAATCAGCCCCAGCATTTT. As protein: CASSPRGFNQPQHF.